This is a list of T cell receptor beta chains from one sample in a study of blood T cells in healthy people across ages. One entry per CDR3 protein results from TCRdb running MiXCR on the 5' RACE reads. The data hold hundreds of thousands of distinct CDR3 sequences, with approximately 49% observed a single time. Sequencing was carried out using blood. All receptors come from a woman aged 60-70 years in good health. The CDR3 runs from the conserved cysteine through the conserved F or W. The D gene is left open where the match is weak. Size is omitted from some rows. Given values are once, few, many or a class for expanded clones.

D	size	V	J	CDR3	DNA
TRBD1	-	TRBV7-2	TRBJ2-1	CASSQGQLYNEQFF	TGTGCCAGCAGCCAGGGACAGCTTTACAATGAGCAGTTCTTC
-	many	TRBV6-2/TRBV6-3	TRBJ2-5	CASSYSVGTQYF	TGTGCCAGCAGTTACTCAGTCGGGACCCAGTACTTC
-	-	TRBV19	TRBJ2-7	CASSIDGEGVYEQYF	TGTGCCAGTAGTATAGATGGTGAAGGTGTCTACGAGCAGTACTTC
TRBD2	-	TRBV12-3/TRBV12-4	TRBJ2-1	CASSFSLAVSYNEQFF	TGTGCCAGCAGTTTTTCCCTAGCGGTGTCCTACAATGAGCAGTTCTTC
-	-	TRBV12-3/TRBV12-4	TRBJ1-5	CASSLRQLNQPQHF	TGTGCCAGCAGTTTAAGACAGTTGAATCAGCCCCAGCATTTT
-	-	TRBV7-2	TRBJ1-6	CAGRIDGSPLHF	TGTGCCGGCAGAATTGACGGATCACCCCTCCACTTT
-	-	TRBV4-2	TRBJ1-4	CASSQDRGSNEKLFF	TGTGCCAGCAGCCAAGATCGTGGATCGAATGAAAAACTGTTTTTT
TRBD1	-	TRBV5-1	TRBJ2-6	CASSFGDRGLRANVLTF	TGCGCCAGCAGCTTTGGGGACAGGGGTCTTCGGGCCAACGTCCTGACTTTC
TRBD1	few	TRBV4-3	TRBJ2-7	CASSQIQGNPYEQYF	TGCGCCAGCAGCCAGATACAGGGGAACCCCTACGAGCAGTACTTC
TRBD2	-	TRBV4-3	TRBJ2-7	CASSQTLAGAYNEQYF	TGCGCCAGCAGTCAAACCCTAGCGGGGGCCTACAATGAGCAGTACTTC
-	-	TRBV12-3/TRBV12-4	TRBJ1-1	CASSGRRTVNTEAFF	TGTGCCAGCAGTGGACGGAGGACGGTGAACACTGAAGCTTTCTTT
-	many	TRBV11-2	TRBJ2-1	CASSPGPGNDEQFF	TGTGCCAGCAGCCCGGGGCCAGGGAACGATGAGCAGTTCTTC
-	few	TRBV20-1	TRBJ1-2	CSAKQGTNYGYTF	TGCAGTGCTAAACAGGGCACTAACTATGGCTACACCTTC
TRBD1	-	TRBV7-2	TRBJ2-7	CASSPPRGTGSYEQYF	TGTGCCAGCAGTCCCCCCCGAGGGACAGGATCCTACGAGCAGTACTTC
TRBD2	-	TRBV12-3/TRBV12-4	TRBJ2-3	CASSFVGGRADTQYF	TGTGCCAGCAGTTTCGTGGGAGGGCGGGCAGATACGCAGTATTTT